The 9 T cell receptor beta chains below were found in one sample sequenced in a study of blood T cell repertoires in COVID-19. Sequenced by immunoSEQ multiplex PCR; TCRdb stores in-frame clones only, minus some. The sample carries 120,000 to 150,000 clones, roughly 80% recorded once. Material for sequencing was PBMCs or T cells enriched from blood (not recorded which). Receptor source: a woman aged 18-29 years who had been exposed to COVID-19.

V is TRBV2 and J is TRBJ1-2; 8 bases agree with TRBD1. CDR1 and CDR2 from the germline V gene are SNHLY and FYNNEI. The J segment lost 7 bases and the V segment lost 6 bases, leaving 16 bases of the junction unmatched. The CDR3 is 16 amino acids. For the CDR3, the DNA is TGTGCCAGCAGCGTCACGGTCGGCCAGGGGGCTGGTGGCTACACCTTC. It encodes CASSVTVGQGAGGYTF.

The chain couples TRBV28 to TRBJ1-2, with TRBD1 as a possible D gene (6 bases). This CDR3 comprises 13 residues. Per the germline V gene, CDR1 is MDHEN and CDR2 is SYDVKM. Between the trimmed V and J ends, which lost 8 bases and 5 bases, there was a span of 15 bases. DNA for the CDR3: TGTGCCAGCGGCTTCAGGGGTCTGTATGGCTACACCTTC. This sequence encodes CASGFRGLYGYTF.

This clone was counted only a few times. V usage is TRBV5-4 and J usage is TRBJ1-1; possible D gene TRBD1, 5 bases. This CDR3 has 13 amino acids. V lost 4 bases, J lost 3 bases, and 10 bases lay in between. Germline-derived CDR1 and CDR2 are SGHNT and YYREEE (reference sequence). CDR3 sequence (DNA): TGTGCCAGCAGCCCACAAGGGGACACTGAAGCTTTCTTT. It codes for CASSPQGDTEAFF.

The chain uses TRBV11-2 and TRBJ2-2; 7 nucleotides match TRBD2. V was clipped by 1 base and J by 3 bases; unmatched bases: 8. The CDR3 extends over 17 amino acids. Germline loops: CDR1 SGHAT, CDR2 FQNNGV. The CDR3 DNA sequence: TGTGCCAGCAGCTTAGCTCGGAGGGGAGGGGACACCGGGGAGCTGTTTTTT. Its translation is CASSLARRGGDTGELFF. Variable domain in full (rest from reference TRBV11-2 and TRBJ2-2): EAGVAQSPRYKIIEKRQSVAFWCNPISGHATLYWYQQILGQGPKLLIQFQNNGVVDDSQLPKDRFSAERLKGVDSTLKIQPAKLEDSAVYLCASSLARRGGDTGELFFGEGSRLTVL.

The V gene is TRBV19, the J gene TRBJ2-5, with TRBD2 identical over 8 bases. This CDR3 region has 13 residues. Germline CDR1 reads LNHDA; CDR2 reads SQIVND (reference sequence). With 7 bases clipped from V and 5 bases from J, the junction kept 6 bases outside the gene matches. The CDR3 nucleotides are TGTGCCAGTACCGGGACTAGAGAGGAGACCCAGTACTTC. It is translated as CASTGTREETQYF.

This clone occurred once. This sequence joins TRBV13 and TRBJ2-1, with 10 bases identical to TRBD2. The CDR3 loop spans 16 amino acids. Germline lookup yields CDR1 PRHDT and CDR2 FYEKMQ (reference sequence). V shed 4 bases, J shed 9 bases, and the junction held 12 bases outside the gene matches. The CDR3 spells CASSSPVTAGGREQFF. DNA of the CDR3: TGTGCCAGCAGCTCCCCCGTGACAGCGGGAGGGCGTGAGCAGTTCTTC.

CDR3 region: CASSLFLESQPQHF. The CDR3 DNA follows: TGTGCCAGCAGTTTATTCTTAGAATCTCAGCCCCAGCATTTT. This chain links TRBV27 with TRBJ1-5; D is uncertain. Germline values: CDR1 MNHEY, CDR2 SMNVEV (reference sequence). The CDR3 loop spans 14 amino acids. V was pared by 1 base and J by 6 bases, with 10 bases between.

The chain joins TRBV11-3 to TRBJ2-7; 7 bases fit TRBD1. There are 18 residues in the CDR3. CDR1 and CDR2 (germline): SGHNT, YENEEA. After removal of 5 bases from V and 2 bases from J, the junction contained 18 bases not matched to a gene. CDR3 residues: CASSPGDRGSTTAYEQYF. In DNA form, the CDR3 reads TGTGCCAGCAGCCCTGGGGACAGAGGTTCAACTACTGCCTACGAGCAGTACTTC.

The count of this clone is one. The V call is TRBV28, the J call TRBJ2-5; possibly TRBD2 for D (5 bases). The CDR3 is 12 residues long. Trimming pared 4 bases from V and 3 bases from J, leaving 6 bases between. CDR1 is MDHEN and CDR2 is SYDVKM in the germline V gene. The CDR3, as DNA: TGTGCCAGCAGTTCCGGGAAAGAGACCCAGTACTTC. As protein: CASSSGKETQYF. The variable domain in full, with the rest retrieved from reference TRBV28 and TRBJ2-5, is DVKVTQSSRYLVKRTGEKVFLECVQDMDHENMFWYRQDPGLGLRLIYFSYDVKMKEKGDIPEGYSVSREKKERFSLILESASTNQTSMYLCASSSGKETQYFGPGTRLLVL.